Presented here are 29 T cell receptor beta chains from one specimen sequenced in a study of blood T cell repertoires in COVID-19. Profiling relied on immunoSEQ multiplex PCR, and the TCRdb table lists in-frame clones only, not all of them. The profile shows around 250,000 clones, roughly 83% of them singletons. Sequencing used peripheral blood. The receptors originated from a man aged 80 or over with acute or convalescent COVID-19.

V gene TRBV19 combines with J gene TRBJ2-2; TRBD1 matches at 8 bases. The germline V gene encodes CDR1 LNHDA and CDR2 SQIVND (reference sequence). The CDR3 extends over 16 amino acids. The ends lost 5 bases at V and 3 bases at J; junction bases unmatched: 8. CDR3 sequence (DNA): TGTGCCAGTAGTGACCTCTGGACAGGGTACACCGGGGAGCTGTTTTTT. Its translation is CASSDLWTGYTGELFF.

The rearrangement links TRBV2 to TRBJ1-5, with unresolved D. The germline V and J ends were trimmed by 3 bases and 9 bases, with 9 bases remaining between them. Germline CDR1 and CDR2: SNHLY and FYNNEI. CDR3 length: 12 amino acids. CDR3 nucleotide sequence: TGTGCCAGCAGTGACAGCGGACCGCCCCAGCATTTT. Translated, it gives CASSDSGPPQHF. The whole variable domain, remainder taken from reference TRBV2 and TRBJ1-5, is EPEVTQTPSHQVTQMGQEVILRCVPISNHLYFYWYRQILGQKVEFLVSFYNNEISEKSEIFDDQFSVERPDGSNFTLKIRSTKLEDSAMYFCASSDSGPPQHFGDGTRLSIL.

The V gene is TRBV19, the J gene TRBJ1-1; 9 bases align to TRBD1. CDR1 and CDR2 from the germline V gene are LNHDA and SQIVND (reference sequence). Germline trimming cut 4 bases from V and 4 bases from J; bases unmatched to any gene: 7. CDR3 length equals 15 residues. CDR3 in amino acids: CASSKTQGAVTEAFF. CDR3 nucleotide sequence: TGTGCCAGTAGTAAGACACAGGGGGCGGTCACTGAAGCTTTCTTT.

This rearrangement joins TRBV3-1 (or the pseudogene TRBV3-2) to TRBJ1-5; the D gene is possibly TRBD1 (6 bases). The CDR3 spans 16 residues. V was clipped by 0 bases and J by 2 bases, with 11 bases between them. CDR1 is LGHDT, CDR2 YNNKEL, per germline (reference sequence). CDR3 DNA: TGTGCCAGCAGCCAAGATTCAGGGGTGGGCAATCAGCCCCAGCATTTT. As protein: CASSQDSGVGNQPQHF.

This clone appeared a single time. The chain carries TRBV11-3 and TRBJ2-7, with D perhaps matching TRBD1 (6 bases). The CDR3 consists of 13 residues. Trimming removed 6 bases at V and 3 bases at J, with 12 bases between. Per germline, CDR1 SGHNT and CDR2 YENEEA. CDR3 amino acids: CASSSGAGYEQYF. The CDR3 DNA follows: TGTGCCAGCAGTTCAGGGGCCGGCTACGAGCAGTACTTC.

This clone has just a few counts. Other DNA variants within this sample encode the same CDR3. Here the CDR3 reads CASSLVAGDQETQYF. The DNA of the CDR3 is TGTGCCAGCAGCTTAGTGGCGGGAGACCAAGAGACCCAGTACTTC. J is TRBJ2-5 and V is TRBV7-2; the match to TRBD2 covers 7 bases. J was trimmed by 0 bases and V by 1 base; bases with no gene match: 2. CDR3 length equals 15 residues. Germline-derived CDR1 and CDR2 are SGHTA and FQGNSA.

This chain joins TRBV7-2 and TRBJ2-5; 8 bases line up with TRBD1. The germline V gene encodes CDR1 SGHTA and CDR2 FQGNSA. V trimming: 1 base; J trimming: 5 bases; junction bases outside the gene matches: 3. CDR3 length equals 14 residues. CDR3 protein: CASSLDNRGETQYF. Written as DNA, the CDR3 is TGTGCCAGCAGCTTAGATAACAGGGGGGAGACCCAGTACTTC. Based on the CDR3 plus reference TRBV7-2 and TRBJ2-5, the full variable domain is GAGVSQSPSNKVTEKGKDVELRCDPISGHTALYWYRQSLGQGLEFLIYFQGNSAPDKSGLPSDRFSAERTGGSVSTLTIQRTQQEDSAVYLCASSLDNRGETQYFGPGTRLLVL.

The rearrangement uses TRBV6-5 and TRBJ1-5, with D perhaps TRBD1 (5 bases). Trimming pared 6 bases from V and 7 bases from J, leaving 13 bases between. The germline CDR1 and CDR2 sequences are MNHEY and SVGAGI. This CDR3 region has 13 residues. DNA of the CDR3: TGTGCCAGCAGCAGGACAATATCCCAGCCCCAGCATTTT. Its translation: CASSRTISQPQHF.

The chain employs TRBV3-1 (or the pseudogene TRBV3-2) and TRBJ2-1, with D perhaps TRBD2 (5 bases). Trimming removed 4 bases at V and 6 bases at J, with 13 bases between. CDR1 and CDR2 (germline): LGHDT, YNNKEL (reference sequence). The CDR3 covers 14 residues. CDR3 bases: TGTGCCAGCAGCCCGGACTTTGTGACCAATGAGCAGTTCTTC. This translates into CASSPDFVTNEQFF.

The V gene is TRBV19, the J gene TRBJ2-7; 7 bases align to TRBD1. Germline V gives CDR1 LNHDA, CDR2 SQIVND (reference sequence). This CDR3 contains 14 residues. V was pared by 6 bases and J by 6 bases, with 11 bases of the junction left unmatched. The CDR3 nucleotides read TGTGCCAGTAGCCCCGGGACAGCCCTGGCCGAGCAGTACTTC. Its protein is CASSPGTALAEQYF.

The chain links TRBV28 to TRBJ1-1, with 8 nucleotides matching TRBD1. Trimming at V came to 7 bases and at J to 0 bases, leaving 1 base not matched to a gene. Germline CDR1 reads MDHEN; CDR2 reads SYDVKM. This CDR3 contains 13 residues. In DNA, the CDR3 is TGTGCCAGCACGGACAGGGTGAACACTGAAGCTTTCTTT. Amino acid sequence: CASTDRVNTEAFF.

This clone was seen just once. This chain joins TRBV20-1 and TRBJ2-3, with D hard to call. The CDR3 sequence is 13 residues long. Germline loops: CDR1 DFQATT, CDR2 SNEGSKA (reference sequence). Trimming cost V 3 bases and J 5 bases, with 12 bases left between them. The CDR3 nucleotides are TGCAGTGCTAGTCGGATAGCTGGAGATACGCAGTATTTT. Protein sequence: CSASRIAGDTQYF.

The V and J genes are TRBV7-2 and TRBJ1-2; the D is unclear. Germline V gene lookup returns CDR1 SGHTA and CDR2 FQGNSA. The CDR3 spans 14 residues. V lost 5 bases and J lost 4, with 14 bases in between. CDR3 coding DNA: TGTGCCAGCAGCCTCGGGGAGTCCTTCTATGGCTACACCTTC. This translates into CASSLGESFYGYTF.

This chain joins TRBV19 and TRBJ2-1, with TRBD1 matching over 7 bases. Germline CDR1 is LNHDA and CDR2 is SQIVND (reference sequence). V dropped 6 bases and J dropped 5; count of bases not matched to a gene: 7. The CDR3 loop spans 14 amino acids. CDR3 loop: CASRRGGQDNEQFF. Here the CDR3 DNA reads TGTGCCAGTAGAAGAGGAGGACAGGACAATGAGCAGTTCTTC.

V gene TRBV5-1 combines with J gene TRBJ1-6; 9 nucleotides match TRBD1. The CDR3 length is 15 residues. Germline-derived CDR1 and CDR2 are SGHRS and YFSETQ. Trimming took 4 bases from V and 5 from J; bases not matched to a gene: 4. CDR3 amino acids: CASSVGQGDNSPLHF. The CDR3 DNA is TGCGCCAGCAGCGTGGGACAGGGAGATAATTCACCCCTCCACTTT. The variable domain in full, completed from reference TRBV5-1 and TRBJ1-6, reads KAGVTQTPRYLIKTRGQQVTLSCSPISGHRSVSWYQQTPGQGLQFLFEYFSETQRNKGNFPGRFSGRQFSNSRSEMNVSTLELGDSALYLCASSVGQGDNSPLHFGNGTRLTVT.

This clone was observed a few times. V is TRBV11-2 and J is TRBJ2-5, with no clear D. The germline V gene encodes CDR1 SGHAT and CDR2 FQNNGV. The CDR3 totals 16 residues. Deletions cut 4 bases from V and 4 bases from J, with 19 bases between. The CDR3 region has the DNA TGTGCCAGCAGCTCCCTGGGCCTCTTAGAAGGAGAGACCCAGTACTTC. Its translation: CASSSLGLLEGETQYF.

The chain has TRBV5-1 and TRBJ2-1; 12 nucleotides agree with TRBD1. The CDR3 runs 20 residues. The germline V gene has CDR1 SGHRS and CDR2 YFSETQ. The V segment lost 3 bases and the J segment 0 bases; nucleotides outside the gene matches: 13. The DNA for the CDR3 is TGCGCCAGCAGCTCTTCCGGGACAGGGGGCCGTCACAGCTCCTACAATGAGCAGTTCTTC. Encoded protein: CASSSSGTGGRHSSYNEQFF.

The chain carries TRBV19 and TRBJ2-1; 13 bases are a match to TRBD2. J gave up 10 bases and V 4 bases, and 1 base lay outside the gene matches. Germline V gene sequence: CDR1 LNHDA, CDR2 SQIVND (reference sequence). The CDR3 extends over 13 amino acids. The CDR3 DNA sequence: TGTGCCAGTAGTAAACTAGCGGGGGGGGAGCAGTTCTTC. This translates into CASSKLAGGEQFF. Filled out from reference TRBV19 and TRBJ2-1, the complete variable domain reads DGGITQSPKYLFRKEGQNVTLSCEQNLNHDAMYWYRQDPGQGLRLIYYSQIVNDFQKGDIAEGYSVSREKKESFPLTVTSAQKNPTAFYLCASSKLAGGEQFFGPGTRLTVL.

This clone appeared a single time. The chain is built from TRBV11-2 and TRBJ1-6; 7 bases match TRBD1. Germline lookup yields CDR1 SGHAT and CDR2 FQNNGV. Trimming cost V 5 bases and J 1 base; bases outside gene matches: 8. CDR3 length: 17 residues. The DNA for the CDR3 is TGTGCCAGCAGCCTTACACAGGGGAAGTCCTATAATTCACCCCTCCACTTT. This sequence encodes CASSLTQGKSYNSPLHF. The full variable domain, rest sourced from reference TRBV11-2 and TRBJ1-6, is EAGVAQSPRYKIIEKRQSVAFWCNPISGHATLYWYQQILGQGPKLLIQFQNNGVVDDSQLPKDRFSAERLKGVDSTLKIQPAKLEDSAVYLCASSLTQGKSYNSPLHFGNGTRLTVT.

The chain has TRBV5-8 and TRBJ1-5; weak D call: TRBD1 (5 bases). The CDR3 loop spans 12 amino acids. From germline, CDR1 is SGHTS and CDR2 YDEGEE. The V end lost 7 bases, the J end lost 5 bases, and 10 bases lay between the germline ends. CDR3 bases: TGTGCCAGCTCTCAGGGATATCAGCCCCAGCATTTT. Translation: CASSQGYQPQHF.

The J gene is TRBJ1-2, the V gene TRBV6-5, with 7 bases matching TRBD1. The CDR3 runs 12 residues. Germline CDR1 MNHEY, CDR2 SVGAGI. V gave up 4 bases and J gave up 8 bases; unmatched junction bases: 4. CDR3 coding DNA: TGTGCCAGCAGTTTGACAGGGTTAGGCTACACCTTC. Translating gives CASSLTGLGYTF.

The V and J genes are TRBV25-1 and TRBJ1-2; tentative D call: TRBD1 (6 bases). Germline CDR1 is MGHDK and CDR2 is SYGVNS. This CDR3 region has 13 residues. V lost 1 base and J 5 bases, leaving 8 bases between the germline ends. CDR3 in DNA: TGTGCCAGCAGTGAATGGGGGACATATGGCTACACCTTC. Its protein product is CASSEWGTYGYTF.

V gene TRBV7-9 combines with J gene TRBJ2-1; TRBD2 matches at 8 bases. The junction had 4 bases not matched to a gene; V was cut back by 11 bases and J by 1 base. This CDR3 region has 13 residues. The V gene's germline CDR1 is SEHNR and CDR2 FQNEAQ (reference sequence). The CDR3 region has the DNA TGTGCCGTCAGCGGGAGTTCCTACAATGAGCAGTTCTTC. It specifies CAVSGSSYNEQFF. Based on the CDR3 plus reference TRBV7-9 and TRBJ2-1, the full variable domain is DTGVSQNPRHKITKRGQNVTFRCDPISEHNRLYWYRQTLGQGPEFLTYFQNEAQLEKSRLLSDRFSAERPKGSFSTLEIQRTEQGDSAMYLCAVSGSSYNEQFFGPGTRLTVL.

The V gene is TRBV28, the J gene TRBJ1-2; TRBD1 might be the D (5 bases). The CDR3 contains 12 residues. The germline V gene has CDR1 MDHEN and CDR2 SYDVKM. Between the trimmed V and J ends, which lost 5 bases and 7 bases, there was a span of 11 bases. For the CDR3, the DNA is TGTGCCAGCAGTGCCGGGACTCCTGGCTACACCTTC. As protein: CASSAGTPGYTF.

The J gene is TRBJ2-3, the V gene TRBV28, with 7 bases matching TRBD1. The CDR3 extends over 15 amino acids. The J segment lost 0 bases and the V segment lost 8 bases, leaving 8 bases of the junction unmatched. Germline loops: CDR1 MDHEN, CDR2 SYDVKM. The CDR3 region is CASGSTGISTDTQYF. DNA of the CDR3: TGTGCCAGCGGGTCGACAGGGATTAGCACAGATACGCAGTATTTT. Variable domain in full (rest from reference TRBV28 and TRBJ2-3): DVKVTQSSRYLVKRTGEKVFLECVQDMDHENMFWYRQDPGLGLRLIYFSYDVKMKEKGDIPEGYSVSREKKERFSLILESASTNQTSMYLCASGSTGISTDTQYFGPGTRLTVL.

This CDR3 reads CASSWGGALAFF. DNA for the CDR3: TGTGCCAGTAGTTGGGGGGGGGCATTGGCTTTCTTT. The V call is TRBV19, the J call TRBJ1-1; D might be TRBD1 (6 bases). V lost 5 bases and J lost 11, with 15 bases in between. The CDR3 spans 12 residues. From germline, CDR1 is LNHDA and CDR2 SQIVND (reference sequence).

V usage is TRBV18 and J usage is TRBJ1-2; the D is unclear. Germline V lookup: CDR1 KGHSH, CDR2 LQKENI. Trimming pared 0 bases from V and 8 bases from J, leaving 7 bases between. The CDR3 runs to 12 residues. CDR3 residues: CASSPPLGGYTF. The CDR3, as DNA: TGTGCCAGCTCACCACCTCTCGGGGGCTACACCTTC.

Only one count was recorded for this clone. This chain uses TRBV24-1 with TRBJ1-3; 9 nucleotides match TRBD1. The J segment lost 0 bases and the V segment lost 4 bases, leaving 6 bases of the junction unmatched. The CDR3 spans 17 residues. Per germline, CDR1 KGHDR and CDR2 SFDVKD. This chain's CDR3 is CATSDGQGTVSGNTIYF. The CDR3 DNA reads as TGTGCCACCAGTGACGGACAGGGGACCGTCTCTGGAAACACCATATATTTT.

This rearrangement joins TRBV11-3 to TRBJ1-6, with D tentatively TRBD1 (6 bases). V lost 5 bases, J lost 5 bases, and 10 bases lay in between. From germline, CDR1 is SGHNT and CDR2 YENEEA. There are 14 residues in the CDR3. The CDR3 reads CASSVTGHNSPLHF. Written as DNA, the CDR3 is TGTGCCAGCAGCGTGACAGGTCATAATTCACCCCTCCACTTT.